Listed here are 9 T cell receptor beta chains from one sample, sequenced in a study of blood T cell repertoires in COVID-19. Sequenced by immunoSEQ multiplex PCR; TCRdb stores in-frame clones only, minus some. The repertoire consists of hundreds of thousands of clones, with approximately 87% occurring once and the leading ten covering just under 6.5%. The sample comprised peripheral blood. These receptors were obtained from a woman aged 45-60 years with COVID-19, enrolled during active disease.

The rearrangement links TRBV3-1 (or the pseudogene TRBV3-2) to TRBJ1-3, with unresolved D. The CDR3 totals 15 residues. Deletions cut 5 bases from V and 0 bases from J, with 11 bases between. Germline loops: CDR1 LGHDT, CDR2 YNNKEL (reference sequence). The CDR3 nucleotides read TGTGCCAGCAGCTCGTTCAGTGCCTCTGGAAACACCATATATTTT. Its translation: CASSSFSASGNTIYF.

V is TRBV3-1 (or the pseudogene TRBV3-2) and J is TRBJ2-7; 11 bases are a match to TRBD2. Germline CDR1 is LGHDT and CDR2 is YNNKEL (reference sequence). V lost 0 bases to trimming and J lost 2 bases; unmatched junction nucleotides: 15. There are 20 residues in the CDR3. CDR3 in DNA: TGTGCCAGCAGCCAAGATCGCCCCAATCTAGCGGGAGGCCGAACCTACGAGCAGTACTTC. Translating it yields CASSQDRPNLAGGRTYEQYF.

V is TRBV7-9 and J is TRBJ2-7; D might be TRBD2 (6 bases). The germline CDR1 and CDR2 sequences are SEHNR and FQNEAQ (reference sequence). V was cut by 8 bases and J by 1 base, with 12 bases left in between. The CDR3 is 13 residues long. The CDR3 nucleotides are TGTGCCAGCCGGCACGGGAGATCCTACGAGCAGTACTTC. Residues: CASRHGRSYEQYF.

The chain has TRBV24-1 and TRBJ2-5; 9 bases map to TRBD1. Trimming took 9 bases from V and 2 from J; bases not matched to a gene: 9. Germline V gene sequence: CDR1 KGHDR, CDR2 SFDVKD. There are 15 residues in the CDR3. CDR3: CATGTLGTGQETQYF. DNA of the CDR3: TGTGCCACCGGAACCCTCGGGACAGGGCAAGAGACCCAGTACTTC.

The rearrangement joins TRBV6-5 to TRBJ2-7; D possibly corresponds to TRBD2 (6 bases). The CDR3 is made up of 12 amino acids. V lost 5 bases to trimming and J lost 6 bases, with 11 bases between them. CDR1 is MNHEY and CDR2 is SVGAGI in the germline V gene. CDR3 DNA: TGTGCCAGCAGTCCGGGGGTTGGCGAGCAGTACTTC. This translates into CASSPGVGEQYF.

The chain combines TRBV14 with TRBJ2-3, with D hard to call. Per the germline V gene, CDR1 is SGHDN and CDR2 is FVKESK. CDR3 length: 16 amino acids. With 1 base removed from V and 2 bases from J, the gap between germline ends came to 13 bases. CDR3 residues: CASSQGSAGFTDTQYF. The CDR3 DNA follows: TGTGCCAGCAGCCAAGGATCTGCAGGTTTCACAGATACGCAGTATTTT. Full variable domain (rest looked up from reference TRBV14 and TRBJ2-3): EAGVTQFPSHSVIEKGQTVTLRCDPISGHDNLYWYRRVMGKEIKFLLHFVKESKQDESGMPNNRFLAERTGGTYSTLKVQPAELEDSGVYFCASSQGSAGFTDTQYFGPGTRLTVL.

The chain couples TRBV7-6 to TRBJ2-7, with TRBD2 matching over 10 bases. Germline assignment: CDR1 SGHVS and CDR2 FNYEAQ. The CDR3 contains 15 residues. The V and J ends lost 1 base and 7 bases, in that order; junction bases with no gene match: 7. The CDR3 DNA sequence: TGTGCCAGCAGCTTAGAGCCTAGCGGGAGTTCTGAGCAGTACTTC. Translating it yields CASSLEPSGSSEQYF.

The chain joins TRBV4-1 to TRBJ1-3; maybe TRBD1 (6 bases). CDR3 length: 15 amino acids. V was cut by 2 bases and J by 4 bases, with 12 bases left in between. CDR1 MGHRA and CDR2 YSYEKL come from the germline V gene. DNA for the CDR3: TGCGCCAGCAGCCAACAGGGGATGTGGGGAAACACCATATATTTT. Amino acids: CASSQQGMWGNTIYF.

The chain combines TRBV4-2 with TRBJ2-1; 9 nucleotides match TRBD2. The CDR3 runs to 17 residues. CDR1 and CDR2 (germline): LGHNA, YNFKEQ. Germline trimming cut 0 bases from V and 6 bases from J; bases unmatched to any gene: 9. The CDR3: CASSQDGAGGPRNEQFF. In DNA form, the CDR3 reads TGTGCCAGCAGCCAAGATGGGGCGGGAGGGCCGCGCAATGAGCAGTTCTTC.